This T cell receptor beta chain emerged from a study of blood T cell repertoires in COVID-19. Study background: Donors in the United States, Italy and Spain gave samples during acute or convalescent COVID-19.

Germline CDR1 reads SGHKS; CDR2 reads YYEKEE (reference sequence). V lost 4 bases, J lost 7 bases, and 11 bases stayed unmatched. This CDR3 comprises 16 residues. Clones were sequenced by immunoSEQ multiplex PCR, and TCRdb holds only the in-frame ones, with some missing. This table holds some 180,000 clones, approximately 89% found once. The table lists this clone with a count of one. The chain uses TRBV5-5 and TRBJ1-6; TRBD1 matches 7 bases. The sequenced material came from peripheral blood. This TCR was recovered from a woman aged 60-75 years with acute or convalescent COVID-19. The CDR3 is CASSPSPGTANSPLHF. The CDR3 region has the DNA TGTGCCAGCAGCCCCTCTCCCGGGACAGCGAATTCACCCCTCCACTTT. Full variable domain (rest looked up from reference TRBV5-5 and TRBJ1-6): DAGVTQSPTHLIKTRGQQVTLRCSPISGHKSVSWYQQVLGQGPQFIFQYYEKEERGRGNFPDRFSARQFPNYSSELNVNALLLGDSALYLCASSPSPGTANSPLHFGNGTRLTVT.